This entry lists 32 T cell receptor beta chains sequenced from one sample in a study of B cell selection in AIRE deficiency. Libraries were prepared by immunoSEQ multiplex PCR; TCRdb keeps only in-frame clonotypes and omits some of them. The data hold under 20,000 clones, with approximately 94% observed a single time. Regulatory T cells were sorted as CD4+CD25hiCD127low/negative. The sequencing sample was made of CD4+CD25+ Tregs sorted from PBMCs. These receptors were taken from a human donor in good health.

The chain couples TRBV5-1 to TRBJ2-7; D possibly corresponds to TRBD2 (7 bases). Trimming took 0 bases from V and 3 from J, leaving 10 bases between them. CDR1 is SGHRS, CDR2 YFSETQ, per germline. There are 14 residues in the CDR3. The CDR3 here is CASSLEGGSYEQYF. CDR3 sequence (DNA): TGCGCCAGCAGCTTGGAGGGGGGGAGCTACGAGCAGTACTTC.

This chain joins TRBV5-1 and TRBJ2-3, with D perhaps matching TRBD2 (5 bases). The V and J ends lost 4 bases and 4 bases respectively, with 13 bases between them. This CDR3 is 14 amino acids long. Germline CDR1 SGHRS, CDR2 YFSETQ. DNA for the CDR3: TGCGCCAGCAGCCCCCGGGGAAGCGCAGATACGCAGTATTTT. The encoded protein is CASSPRGSADTQYF. The full variable domain, with the rest looked up from reference TRBV5-1 and TRBJ2-3, is KAGVTQTPRYLIKTRGQQVTLSCSPISGHRSVSWYQQTPGQGLQFLFEYFSETQRNKGNFPGRFSGRQFSNSRSEMNVSTLELGDSALYLCASSPRGSADTQYFGPGTRLTVL.

This CDR3 reads CASQSGRAGLDTQYF. DNA for the CDR3: TGCGCCAGCCAGAGCGGGAGGGCCGGGCTAGATACGCAGTATTTT. This chain joins TRBV5-1 and TRBJ2-3; 10 bases line up with TRBD2. Germline V lookup: CDR1 SGHRS, CDR2 YFSETQ. CDR3 length: 15 residues. Losses at the gene ends were 7 bases for V and 5 bases for J; bases not matched to a gene: 10.

The chain is built from TRBV20-1 and TRBJ2-3, with D uncertain. CDR3 length equals 11 residues. V was trimmed by 3 bases and J by 4 bases, leaving 5 bases between them. Germline CDR1 DFQATT, CDR2 SNEGSKA (reference sequence). CDR3 loop: CSASGPDTQYF. The DNA for the CDR3 is TGCAGTGCTAGCGGACCAGATACGCAGTATTTT.

J is TRBJ2-7 and V is TRBV4-3; TRBD1 or TRBD2 may be the D gene (6 bases each). Germline CDR1 and CDR2: LGHNA and YSLEER. The ends were cut back, 0 bases at V and 4 bases at J, with 10 bases in the middle. The CDR3 is made up of 14 amino acids. CDR3 coding DNA: TGCGCCAGCAGCCAAGATCGGGGGCAATACGAGCAGTACTTC. Protein sequence: CASSQDRGQYEQYF.

This chain uses TRBV5-1 with TRBJ2-3, with D hard to call. The V end was cut by 0 bases, the J end by 4 bases, with 12 bases between. CDR3 length: 15 amino acids. Per germline, CDR1 SGHRS and CDR2 YFSETQ. CDR3 region: CASSLGHQRADTQYF. The CDR3 bases are TGCGCCAGCAGCTTGGGACACCAAAGGGCAGATACGCAGTATTTT. The full variable domain, with the rest looked up from reference TRBV5-1 and TRBJ2-3, is KAGVTQTPRYLIKTRGQQVTLSCSPISGHRSVSWYQQTPGQGLQFLFEYFSETQRNKGNFPGRFSGRQFSNSRSEMNVSTLELGDSALYLCASSLGHQRADTQYFGPGTRLTVL.

The chain recombines TRBV6-6 with TRBJ2-7; 14 bases match TRBD2. With V trimmed by 6 bases and J by 1 base, 2 bases remained unmatched. Germline V gene data show CDR1 as MNHNY and CDR2 as SVGAGI (reference sequence). This CDR3 region has 15 residues. The DNA of the CDR3 is TGTGCCAGCAGAAGACTAGCGGGAGGGTCCTACGAGCAGTACTTC. It codes for CASRRLAGGSYEQYF.

The rearrangement joins TRBV27 to TRBJ1-1; a weak D match, TRBD1 (6 bases). This CDR3 comprises 13 residues. V lost 5 bases, J lost 0 bases, and 7 bases lay in between. CDR1 and CDR2 (germline): MNHEY, SMNVEV (reference sequence). In DNA, the CDR3 is TGTGCCAGCAGTCGACAGGTGAACACTGAAGCTTTCTTT. This gives the protein CASSRQVNTEAFF.

This clone was seen a single time. The J gene is TRBJ2-1, the V gene TRBV5-1, with 16 bases that match TRBD2. Germline values: CDR1 SGHRS, CDR2 YFSETQ. The CDR3 spans 15 residues. Trimming removed 4 bases from V and 7 bases from J; junction bases left unmatched: 2. CDR3 in amino acids: CASSPGLAGGNEQFF. The CDR3, as DNA: TGCGCCAGCAGCCCGGGACTAGCGGGAGGGAATGAGCAGTTCTTC.

This sequence joins TRBV6-1 and TRBJ1-5, with D unresolved. The V gene's germline CDR1 is MNHNS and CDR2 SASEGT. There are 15 residues in the CDR3. Trimming took off 6 bases at V and 4 bases at J, with 16 bases between the two ends. CDR3 sequence reads: CASSRLGMGNQPQHF. Here the CDR3 DNA reads TGTGCCAGCAGCCGGTTGGGGATGGGGAATCAGCCCCAGCATTTT.

This chain uses TRBV5-1 with TRBJ1-2; 7 positions agree with TRBD1. Per germline, CDR1 SGHRS and CDR2 YFSETQ. V dropped 3 bases and J dropped 4; count of bases not matched to a gene: 6. The CDR3 runs to 14 residues. This CDR3 reads CASSSLTGAYGYTF. CDR3 sequence (DNA): TGCGCCAGCAGCTCCCTAACAGGGGCCTATGGCTACACCTTC. The whole variable domain, filled in from reference TRBV5-1 and TRBJ1-2, reads KAGVTQTPRYLIKTRGQQVTLSCSPISGHRSVSWYQQTPGQGLQFLFEYFSETQRNKGNFPGRFSGRQFSNSRSEMNVSTLELGDSALYLCASSSLTGAYGYTFGSGTRLTVV.

The V and J genes are TRBV18 and TRBJ1-5; no definite D call. V was shortened by 2 bases and J by 4 bases, with 6 bases between the two germline ends. This CDR3 region has 13 residues. Germline CDR1 is KGHSH and CDR2 is LQKENI. CDR3 amino acids: CASSPSGNQPQHF. In nucleotides, the CDR3 is TGTGCCAGCTCACCAAGCGGAAATCAGCCCCAGCATTTT.

This chain joins TRBV18 and TRBJ1-4; unclear D gene. CDR1 and CDR2 from the germline V gene are KGHSH and LQKENI. V lost 4 bases and J 7 bases, leaving 10 bases between the germline ends. The CDR3 totals 13 residues. Written as DNA, the CDR3 is TGTGCCAGCTCACTTTCTCTAGGTGAAAAACTGTTTTTT. Its translation: CASSLSLGEKLFF.

The gene calls are TRBV5-1 and TRBJ2-6; TRBD1 or TRBD2 may be the D gene (6 bases each). The CDR3 is 16 residues long. From germline, CDR1 is SGHRS and CDR2 YFSETQ. V lost 5 bases to trimming and J lost 2 bases, with 14 bases between them. The CDR3 loop is CASSLSGGAGANVLTF. The CDR3 DNA follows: TGCGCCAGCAGTCTCTCCGGGGGCGCTGGGGCCAACGTCCTGACTTTC.

The J gene is TRBJ2-7, the V gene TRBV6-1; no clear D. CDR3 length equals 15 residues. Trimming took off 6 bases at V and 0 bases at J, with 15 bases between the two ends. Looked up from germline, CDR1 is MNHNS and CDR2 is SASEGT. The CDR3 nucleotides are TGTGCCAGCAGCCCAATTGCAGGAATCTCCTACGAGCAGTACTTC. This gives the protein CASSPIAGISYEQYF.

J is TRBJ2-3 and V is TRBV9, with 9 positions matching TRBD2. Trimming took 0 bases from V and 1 from J; bases not matched to a gene: 0. CDR1 is SGDLS and CDR2 is YYNGEE in the germline V gene. This CDR3 region has 15 residues. In DNA, the CDR3 is TGTGCCAGCAGCGTAGGGACTAGCGGCACAGATACGCAGTATTTT. It specifies CASSVGTSGTDTQYF. Full variable domain (rest looked up from reference TRBV9 and TRBJ2-3): DSGVTQTPKHLITATGQRVTLRCSPRSGDLSVYWYQQSLDQGLQFLIQYYNGEERAKGNILERFSAQQFPDLHSELNLSSLELGDSALYFCASSVGTSGTDTQYFGPGTRLTVL.

V and J are TRBV6-1 and TRBJ1-1, with D possibly matching TRBD1 (5 bases). CDR1 MNHNS and CDR2 SASEGT come from the germline V gene. Trimming cost V 2 bases and J 4 bases, with 11 bases left between them. This CDR3 is 14 amino acids long. CDR3 protein: CASSEPGRGTEAFF. In DNA form, the CDR3 reads TGTGCCAGCAGTGAACCTGGGAGGGGCACTGAAGCTTTCTTT.

In DNA, the CDR3 is TGTGCCAGTGCAACGGACAGGGGTTCCTACGAGCAGTACTTC. Its protein is CASATDRGSYEQYF. The chain uses TRBV2 and TRBJ2-7; 9 bases align to TRBD1. Germline V CDR1 and CDR2: SNHLY, FYNNEI. The CDR3 is 14 amino acids. Germline trimming cut 9 bases from V and 1 base from J; bases unmatched to any gene: 7. Full variable domain (missing parts from reference TRBV2 and TRBJ2-7): EPEVTQTPSHQVTQMGQEVILRCVPISNHLYFYWYRQILGQKVEFLVSFYNNEISEKSEIFDDQFSVERPDGSNFTLKIRSTKLEDSAMYFCASATDRGSYEQYFGPGTRLTVT.

The chain combines TRBV6-5 with TRBJ1-3, with D tentatively TRBD1 (6 bases). V shed 5 bases and J shed 2 bases, with 13 bases lying between them. Looked up from germline, CDR1 is MNHEY and CDR2 is SVGAGI. The CDR3 contains 15 residues. The CDR3 reads CASSPQDRPGNTIYF. The CDR3 nucleotides read TGTGCCAGCAGTCCACAGGACAGACCTGGAAACACCATATATTTT.

V gene TRBV4-3 combines with J gene TRBJ2-5; 12 bases are a match to TRBD2. The CDR3 totals 14 residues. The germline gives CDR1 LGHNA, CDR2 YSLEER. Germline trimming cut 4 bases from V and 6 bases from J; bases unmatched to any gene: 3. CDR3 DNA: TGCGCCAGCAGCCTTGGGACTAGCGGGCAGACCCAGTACTTC. Translating gives CASSLGTSGQTQYF.

V and J are TRBV18 and TRBJ2-2; D call uncertain. The CDR3 covers 14 residues. The V and J ends lost 2 bases and 2 bases respectively, with 6 bases between them. Germline V gene sequence: CDR1 KGHSH, CDR2 LQKENI. The CDR3 sequence: CASSPDLNTGELFF. In DNA, the CDR3 is TGTGCCAGCTCACCAGACCTAAACACCGGGGAGCTGTTTTTT. The variable domain in full, completed from reference TRBV18 and TRBJ2-2, reads NAGVMQNPRHLVRRRGQEARLRCSPMKGHSHVYWYRQLPEEGLKFMVYLQKENIIDESGMPKERFSAEFPKEGPSILRIQQVVRGDSAAYFCASSPDLNTGELFFGEGSRLTVL.

This sequence joins TRBV27 and TRBJ2-7, with 10 bases aligning to TRBD2. This CDR3 spans 14 amino acids. Per germline, CDR1 MNHEY and CDR2 SMNVEV (reference sequence). The V segment lost 6 bases and the J segment 5 bases; nucleotides outside the gene matches: 7. CDR3 bases: TGTGCCAGCAGGGGCCTAGCGGGAGTCCACGAGCAGTACTTC. Translated: CASRGLAGVHEQYF.

The V and J genes are TRBV28 and TRBJ1-1; no firm D call. CDR3 length: 14 residues. The germline CDR1 and CDR2 sequences are MDHEN and SYDVKM. V was shortened by 1 base and J by 3 bases, with 9 bases between the two germline ends. In DNA, the CDR3 is TGTGCCAGCAGTTTATTCGGTTCTCACACTGAAGCTTTCTTT. This gives the protein CASSLFGSHTEAFF.

The chain has TRBV6-6 and TRBJ2-7; TRBD2 matches 7 bases. The CDR3 spans 15 residues. Germline V gene lookup returns CDR1 MNHNY and CDR2 SVGAGI (reference sequence). Trimming took 0 bases from V and 3 from J; bases not matched to a gene: 5. CDR3 sequence: CASSYSIGRIYEQYF. In DNA, the CDR3 is TGTGCCAGCAGTTACTCGATCGGGAGGATCTACGAGCAGTACTTC.

The rearrangement joins TRBV28 to TRBJ2-3; 8 positions agree with TRBD1. CDR1 is MDHEN, CDR2 SYDVKM, per germline. With 2 bases clipped from V and 2 bases from J, the junction kept 3 bases outside the gene matches. This CDR3 comprises 15 residues. The CDR3 DNA reads TGTGCCAGCAGTTTACGACAGGGGTACACAGATACGCAGTATTTT. It is translated as CASSLRQGYTDTQYF.

This chain's CDR3 is CASSLRTSGRSSYNEQFF. In DNA, the CDR3 is TGTGCCAGCAGTTTAAGGACTAGCGGGAGGAGCTCCTACAATGAGCAGTTCTTC. This chain joins TRBV27 and TRBJ2-1, with 14 bases identical to TRBD2. V shed 2 bases, J shed 0 bases, and the junction held 3 bases outside the gene matches. CDR3 length: 18 residues. The V gene's germline CDR1 is MNHEY and CDR2 SMNVEV (reference sequence).

This rearrangement joins TRBV11-2 to TRBJ2-6; D is perhaps TRBD1 (6 bases). Trimming removed 2 bases from V and 8 bases from J, with 13 bases in between. The length of the CDR3 is 15 residues. Germline V gene data show CDR1 as SGHAT and CDR2 as FQNNGV. The CDR3 DNA follows: TGTGCCAGCAGCTTATTGGGTCAGGGGACCAACGTCCTGACTTTC. It codes for CASSLLGQGTNVLTF.

The chain couples TRBV2 to TRBJ1-2; TRBD1 agrees at 7 bases. The CDR3 is 14 residues long. J was trimmed by 4 bases and V by 1 base; bases with no gene match: 3. CDR1 is SNHLY and CDR2 is FYNNEI in the germline V gene. CDR3: CASSEVRDSYGYTF. The CDR3 DNA is TGTGCCAGCAGTGAAGTGAGGGACAGCTATGGCTACACCTTC. Using reference TRBV2 and TRBJ1-2 for the parts outside the CDR3, the full variable domain is EPEVTQTPSHQVTQMGQEVILRCVPISNHLYFYWYRQILGQKVEFLVSFYNNEISEKSEIFDDQFSVERPDGSNFTLKIRSTKLEDSAMYFCASSEVRDSYGYTFGSGTRLTVV.

The rearrangement links TRBV19 to TRBJ2-1; 8 nucleotides line up with TRBD1. Germline V gene lookup returns CDR1 LNHDA and CDR2 SQIVND (reference sequence). This CDR3 is 15 amino acids long. V gave up 9 bases and J gave up 8 bases; unmatched junction bases: 15. CDR3 bases: TGTGCCAGCCAGGGGGGTGGGACAGGTTTCGATGAGCAGTTCTTC. Translation gives CASQGGGTGFDEQFF. Full variable domain (missing parts from reference TRBV19 and TRBJ2-1): DGGITQSPKYLFRKEGQNVTLSCEQNLNHDAMYWYRQDPGQGLRLIYYSQIVNDFQKGDIAEGYSVSREKKESFPLTVTSAQKNPTAFYLCASQGGGTGFDEQFFGPGTRLTVL.

This clone is a singleton in its sample. The chain couples TRBV5-1 to TRBJ2-5; the D gene could be TRBD1 or TRBD2 (6 bases each). CDR1 and CDR2 (germline): SGHRS, YFSETQ. This CDR3 is built from 13 residues. Deletions cut 2 bases from V and 5 bases from J, with 10 bases between. This chain's CDR3 is CASSLGGGETQYF. CDR3 nucleotides: TGCGCCAGCAGCTTAGGAGGGGGGGAGACCCAGTACTTC.

The sample holds one count of this clone. V is TRBV5-1 and J is TRBJ1-1; D is undetermined. CDR3 length: 13 amino acids. Germline V CDR1 and CDR2: SGHRS, YFSETQ. V was shortened by 1 base and J by 5 bases, with 9 bases between the two germline ends. CDR3 DNA sequence: TGCGCCAGCAGCTTGTTTACAGAAACTGAAGCTTTCTTT. Amino acid sequence: CASSLFTETEAFF.

This clone has a handful of counts. For the CDR3, the DNA is TGTGCCAGCAGTTCGTCCGCCCGGGGGTGGGCTATCCAGTACTTC. It translates to CASSSSARGWAIQYF. The chain combines TRBV28 with TRBJ2-5; D possibly corresponds to TRBD2 (6 bases). In germline, CDR1 is MDHEN, CDR2 SYDVKM. The CDR3 extends over 15 amino acids. V was pared by 4 bases and J by 10 bases, with 22 bases between.